Reported below is one T cell receptor (beta chain). In the source study's methods: Estimation of nucleated cell counts relied on the amplification of reference gene primers. Generated by immunoSEQ multiplex PCR, the TCRdb table keeps only in-frame clones and is missing some. The V and J calls and clone size were taken over from that table, and D and trimming were inferred from the DNA. The sample lists about 260,000 clones, roughly 79% occurring once. The data derive from a study of blood T cell repertoires in COVID-19. At the level of the study: Some COVID-19 samples were acute and others convalescent; all came from the United States, Italy and Spain.

This CDR3 has 16 amino acids. Germline V gene data show CDR1 as KGHSH and CDR2 as LQKENI. V dropped 1 base and J dropped 6 bases, with 16 bases sitting between them. This receptor was obtained from a woman of 80 years or more with acute or convalescent COVID-19. The chain links TRBV18 to TRBJ2-1; the D gene is possibly TRBD1 (5 bases). The sample comprised peripheral blood. As DNA, the CDR3 is TGTGCCAGCTCACCACGGGCACAGGTTAGGACCAATGAGCAGTTCTTC. Translation gives CASSPRAQVRTNEQFF.